These 27 T cell receptor beta chains came from one sample sequenced in a study of response to subunit inactivated influenza vaccine (dated 2018 in TCRdb). Library prep was done by RT-PCR. Sequencing took place on an Illumina HiSeq 2500. TCRdb's own reprocessing of the public reads used fastp at Q25 and MiXCR and kept productive beta chains. Rows are unified per CDR3 protein, each entry keeping the most common DNA and genes. The sample has fewer than 550,000 distinct CDR3 sequences on record, roughly 23% of them singletons. The ten largest clones capture 1.5% to 2% of the sample. The material sequenced was CD4+ T cells sorted from PBMCs, taken more than 4 days after vaccination. The receptors stem from a man aged 45-65 years who received an inactivated influenza vaccine. Donor details come from another sample of the same person, matched by shared clones.

V gene TRBV5-1 combines with J gene TRBJ2-6, with D tentatively TRBD2 (6 bases). CDR3 length: 18 residues. CDR1 is SGHRS and CDR2 is YFSETQ in the germline V gene. V dropped 3 bases and J dropped 0 bases, with 16 bases sitting between them. As DNA, the CDR3 is TGCGCCAGCAGCTGGGGGGAAGCTCTATCCTCTGGGGCCAACGTCCTGACTTTC. Its protein product is CASSWGEALSSGANVLTF.

The chain carries TRBV28 and TRBJ2-7; 7 nucleotides agree with TRBD2. The CDR3 contains 13 residues. CDR1 is MDHEN and CDR2 is SYDVKM in the germline V gene. V shed 4 bases and J 2 bases; nucleotides not matched to a gene: 2. The CDR3 DNA reads as TGTGCCAGCAGTTGGGCGGGGGCCTACGAGCAGTACTTC. As protein: CASSWAGAYEQYF.

The chain is built from TRBV4-2 and TRBJ2-5; D call uncertain. Per germline, CDR1 LGHNA and CDR2 YNFKEQ. The ends were cut back, 5 bases at V and 4 bases at J, with 14 bases in the middle. There are 14 residues in the CDR3. CDR3 nucleotides: TGTGCCAGCAGCGTATCCTCGACGCCAGAGACCCAGTACTTC. Translation gives CASSVSSTPETQYF.

For the CDR3, the DNA is TGTGCCAGCAGCAAGGGACAGGGGGCTACCGAGCAGTACTTC. The encoded protein is CASSKGQGATEQYF. V gene TRBV21-1 combines with J gene TRBJ2-7; the table's D gene call, TRBD1, was not cross checked with the DNA. TRBV21-1 is classified as a pseudogene. The CDR3 runs to 14 residues.

The gene calls are TRBV3-1 and TRBJ1-3, with D hard to call. The V and J ends lost 1 base and 4 bases respectively, with 11 bases between them. Germline V gene lookup returns CDR1 LGHDT and CDR2 YNNKEL (reference sequence). This CDR3 has 15 amino acids. The CDR3 DNA is TGTGCCAGCAGCCAAGGGGCGCGGAGGGGAAACACCATATATTTT. This encodes CASSQGARRGNTIYF.

Only a few counts were recorded for this clonotype. The gene calls are TRBV11-2 and TRBJ2-3; D possibly corresponds to TRBD1 (5 bases). V was clipped by 6 bases and J by 3 bases, with 16 bases between them. Germline V lookup: CDR1 SGHAT, CDR2 FQNNGV. There are 15 residues in the CDR3. CDR3 region: CASSKGQGRTDTQYF. CDR3 DNA: TGTGCCAGCAGTAAGGGGCAGGGTCGGACAGATACGCAGTATTTT.

This sequence joins TRBV10-3 and TRBJ2-1; 14 bases are a match to TRBD2. CDR1 is ENHRY, CDR2 SYGVKD, per germline. The V and J ends lost 5 bases and 5 bases, in that order; junction bases with no gene match: 5. The CDR3 has 16 amino acids. CDR3 DNA: TGTGCCATCAGTAGACTAGCGGGAGGGAACGACAATGAGCAGTTCTTC. Protein product: CAISRLAGGNDNEQFF.

The CDR3 DNA follows: TGTGCCAGCAGCAAACTAGAGAGCTCCTACAATGAGCAGTTCTTC. Its translation: CASSKLESSYNEQFF. This sequence joins TRBV3-1 and TRBJ2-1, with D possibly matching TRBD2 (5 bases). V was cut by 5 bases and J by 0 bases, with 11 bases left in between. CDR3 size: 15 residues. The germline gives CDR1 LGHDT, CDR2 YNNKEL (reference sequence).

CDR3 residues: CASSSRQGAVEKLFF. CDR3 coding DNA: TGTGCCAGCAGTTCAAGACAGGGGGCGGTTGAAAAACTGTTTTTT. The V gene is TRBV6-5, the J gene TRBJ1-4, with TRBD1 matching over 10 bases. CDR1 and CDR2 (germline): MNHEY, SVGAGI. The CDR3 totals 15 residues. Trimming took 4 bases from V and 7 from J; bases not matched to a gene: 6.

This chain uses TRBV27 with TRBJ2-1; 9 nucleotides match TRBD1. From germline, CDR1 is MNHEY and CDR2 SMNVEV (reference sequence). V was pared by 4 bases and J by 10 bases, with 8 bases of the junction left unmatched. This CDR3 has 14 residues. CDR3 sequence: CASSSGTGFKEQFF. CDR3 DNA sequence: TGTGCCAGCAGTTCCGGGACAGGGTTCAAAGAGCAGTTCTTC.

The chain uses TRBV11-2 and TRBJ2-1; no firm D call. V lost 0 bases, J lost 7 bases, and 7 bases lay in between. The CDR3 has 13 amino acids. Germline CDR1 reads SGHAT; CDR2 reads FQNNGV. The CDR3 loop reads CASSLDPGNEQFF. Written as DNA, the CDR3 is TGTGCCAGCAGCTTAGATCCCGGGAATGAGCAGTTCTTC.

This clonotype was detected only a few times. This sequence joins TRBV6-1 and TRBJ2-1; D not certain. Germline V gene sequence: CDR1 MNHNS, CDR2 SASEGT. V was cut by 5 bases and J by 7 bases, with 15 bases left in between. The CDR3 totals 14 residues. The CDR3 sequence: CASSPALFGNEQFF. CDR3 coding DNA: TGTGCCAGCAGTCCGGCGCTGTTTGGGAATGAGCAGTTCTTC.

This clonotype was counted only a few times. The chain links TRBV29-1 to TRBJ2-2; unclear D gene. The CDR3 has 13 amino acids. The germline gives CDR1 SQVTM, CDR2 ANQGSEA. With 7 bases removed from V and 3 bases from J, the gap between germline ends came to 12 bases. This CDR3 reads CSGRTSHTGELFF. In nucleotides, the CDR3 is TGCAGCGGCCGTACTTCACACACCGGGGAGCTGTTTTTT.

The chain links TRBV28 to TRBJ1-5; TRBD1 might be the D (5 bases). Germline loops: CDR1 MDHEN, CDR2 SYDVKM. The CDR3 extends over 16 amino acids. Trimming cost V 1 base and J 5 bases, with 15 bases left between them. The CDR3 spells CASSLYGMRGHQPQHF. The CDR3 DNA follows: TGTGCCAGCAGTTTATATGGAATGAGGGGACATCAGCCCCAGCATTTT.

The chain employs TRBV11-2 and TRBJ2-3; D perhaps matches TRBD2 (5 bases). V was trimmed by 0 bases and J by 6 bases, leaving 10 bases between them. The CDR3 loop spans 14 amino acids. Germline CDR1 reads SGHAT; CDR2 reads FQNNGV. The CDR3 DNA is TGTGCCAGCAGCTTAGAGGCCCGAGGGGATACGCAGTATTTT. This codes for CASSLEARGDTQYF. Filled out from reference TRBV11-2 and TRBJ2-3, the complete variable domain reads EAGVAQSPRYKIIEKRQSVAFWCNPISGHATLYWYQQILGQGPKLLIQFQNNGVVDDSQLPKDRFSAERLKGVDSTLKIQPAKLEDSAVYLCASSLEARGDTQYFGPGTRLTVL.

The chain joins TRBV6-1 to TRBJ2-7; 9 bases are shared with TRBD2. The J segment lost 1 base and the V segment lost 6 bases, leaving 7 bases of the junction unmatched. The CDR3 has 15 residues. The V gene's germline CDR1 is MNHNS and CDR2 SASEGT. The CDR3 DNA reads as TGTGCCAGCAGCCCATCAGCGGGGGGTTCCTACGAGCAGTACTTC. It is translated as CASSPSAGGSYEQYF.

This clonotype has only a few counts. The V and J genes are TRBV11-2 and TRBJ2-3; TRBD2 aligns across 10 bases. Looked up from germline, CDR1 is SGHAT and CDR2 is FQNNGV. The J segment lost 3 bases and the V segment lost 5 bases, leaving 5 bases of the junction unmatched. The CDR3 runs to 15 residues. CDR3 residues: CASSGTSGKTDTQYF. The CDR3 DNA is TGTGCCAGCAGCGGAACTAGCGGGAAGACAGATACGCAGTATTTT.

At least ten counts were recorded for this clonotype. The chain uses TRBV6-5 and TRBJ1-1; weak D call: TRBD1 (6 bases). This CDR3 region has 15 residues. Trimming left V 0 bases short and J 5 bases short, with 13 bases between. Germline V CDR1 and CDR2: MNHEY, SVGAGI. CDR3 sequence: CASSYSLGGRTEAFF. The CDR3 region has the DNA TGTGCCAGCAGTTACTCGTTGGGGGGCAGGACTGAAGCTTTCTTT.

This clonotype was seen a few times. The chain uses TRBV12-3 or TRBV12-4 and TRBJ2-2, with D tentatively TRBD2 (6 bases). The V and J ends lost 3 bases and 6 bases respectively, with 8 bases between them. The length of the CDR3 is 13 residues. CDR3 sequence (DNA): TGTGCCAGCAGTTTCGGGAGTCCCGGGGAGCTGTTTTTT. The encoded protein is CASSFGSPGELFF.

This clonotype was counted between two and nine times. V is TRBV5-1 and J is TRBJ2-3; TRBD2 matches 8 bases. The CDR3 length is 15 residues. CDR1 is SGHRS and CDR2 is YFSETQ in the germline V gene. Trimming took 7 bases from V and 4 from J; bases not matched to a gene: 11. The CDR3 DNA follows: TGCGCCAGCCGCGTTGGAGCGGGGGTCGCAGATACGCAGTATTTT. It is translated as CASRVGAGVADTQYF.

In this sample, this clonotype turned up once. The rearrangement links TRBV18 to TRBJ1-1, with a tentative D call TRBD1 (5 bases). The CDR3 has 14 residues. The germline gives CDR1 KGHSH, CDR2 LQKENI. Trimming took 5 bases from V and 1 from J, leaving 11 bases between them. The chain's CDR3 is CASSTGLPNTEAFF. In nucleotides, the CDR3 is TGTGCCAGCTCAACGGGGCTTCCGAACACTGAAGCTTTCTTT.

V is TRBV20-1 and J is TRBJ2-7, with 7 bases aligning to TRBD2. CDR3 length: 18 amino acids. V was pared by 6 bases and J by 0 bases, with 20 bases of the junction left unmatched. Per the germline V gene, CDR1 is DFQATT and CDR2 is SNEGSKA (reference sequence). CDR3 in amino acids: CSASGDMYGGTTSYEQYF. CDR3 in DNA: TGCAGTGCGTCCGGTGACATGTACGGGGGGACCACCTCCTACGAGCAGTACTTC.

This clonotype has a handful of counts. The V and J genes are TRBV2 and TRBJ1-1; D unresolved. The CDR3 runs 13 residues. Trimming shortened V by 4 bases and J by 1 base, and 7 bases separated the two germline ends. Germline V gene data show CDR1 as SNHLY and CDR2 as FYNNEI. DNA of the CDR3: TGTGCCAGCAGTGTTCGGGCGAACACTGAAGCTTTCTTT. Its translation is CASSVRANTEAFF. Based on the CDR3 plus reference TRBV2 and TRBJ1-1, the full variable domain is EPEVTQTPSHQVTQMGQEVILRCVPISNHLYFYWYRQILGQKVEFLVSFYNNEISEKSEIFDDQFSVERPDGSNFTLKIRSTKLEDSAMYFCASSVRANTEAFFGQGTRLTVV.

A single count supports this clonotype. The rearrangement links TRBV20-1 to TRBJ2-5; D possibly matches TRBD1 or TRBD2 (5 bases each). Germline V lookup: CDR1 DFQATT, CDR2 SNEGSKA (reference sequence). CDR3 length equals 13 residues. V was trimmed by 3 bases and J by 5 bases, leaving 13 bases between them. In DNA, the CDR3 is TGCAGTGCTAGGGGGACGCGTAGGGAGACCCAGTACTTC. Translating gives CSARGTRRETQYF.

This clonotype was observed a few times. This chain uses TRBV7-2 with TRBJ2-7; D may be TRBD1 (5 bases). Germline lookup yields CDR1 SGHTA and CDR2 FQGNSA. Trimming removed 2 bases at V and 0 bases at J, with 11 bases between. This CDR3 is built from 15 residues. CDR3 protein: CASSLYAGNSYEQYF. The CDR3, as DNA: TGTGCCAGCAGCTTATATGCAGGGAACTCCTACGAGCAGTACTTC.

The V call is TRBV6-2 or TRBV6-3, the J call TRBJ2-1; D may be TRBD2 (7 bases). The V and J ends lost 4 bases and 7 bases respectively, with 17 bases between them. This CDR3 has 15 residues. Germline lookup yields CDR1 MNHEY and CDR2 SVGEGT. CDR3 loop: CASSSLRGRGNEQFF. Written as DNA, the CDR3 is TGTGCCAGCAGTTCCTTGCGGGGGCGGGGGAATGAGCAGTTCTTC.

The CDR3 DNA sequence: TGCGCCAGCAGCCTCGGGACGGGAGAAAATGAAAAACTGTTTTTT. Protein sequence: CASSLGTGENEKLFF. The chain recombines TRBV5-1 with TRBJ1-4; a possible D gene is TRBD1 (5 bases). The germline gives CDR1 SGHRS, CDR2 YFSETQ. This CDR3 has 15 residues. Between the trimmed V and J ends, which lost 4 bases and 5 bases, there was a span of 15 bases.